This T cell receptor beta chain was obtained from a study of Graves' ophthalmopathy and Graves' hyperthyroidism. Trimming left V 5 bases short and J 2 bases short, with 16 bases between. This CDR3 spans 15 amino acids. Per the germline V gene, CDR1 is MDHEN and CDR2 is SYDVKM. For repertoire sequencing, the TCR beta CDR3 regions were amplified from RNA transcripts. In the first round, RT-PCR was carried out with HTBI primers, and a multiplex PCR formed the second round. Each CDR3 protein gets one entry after TCRdb re-called the multiplex PCR reads with MiXCR. Among about 340,000 distinct CDR3 sequences listed, roughly 16% were seen once.

The sequence came from an adult man with Graves' ophthalmopathy. This chain connects TRBV28 to TRBJ2-7; a weak D match, TRBD2 (6 bases). The source material was peripheral blood. The CDR3 sequence is CASSPFPGEPYEQYF. For the CDR3, the DNA is TGTGCCAGCAGTCCTTTTCCGGGAGAGCCCTACGAGCAGTACTTC.